This TCR beta chain was recorded in a study of T cell responses to AZD1222 COVID-19 vaccine. The study, taken as a whole, reports: Clonal diversity may have been underestimated, and the donors were mostly white British, with more females than males. Spike-spanning, vaccine-associated CD4 TCRs were dominant at 160-218 and 743-854. Sampling captured repertoires only after the peak T cell response.

For this clone: Its specificity is not known.

This CDR3 is built from 14 residues. The V gene's germline CDR1 is LNHDA and CDR2 SQIVND (reference sequence). V shed 7 bases and J shed 5 bases, with 15 bases lying between them. Generated by immunoSEQ multiplex PCR, the TCRdb table keeps only in-frame clones and is missing some. Of some 170,000 clones in the sample, roughly 89% were seen once. V is TRBV19 and J is TRBJ2-1; the D call may be TRBD1 or TRBD2 (5 bases each). The sequence came from an adult in good health. The source material was peripheral blood, sampled on day 0 of AZD1222 vaccination. The CDR3 coding sequence is TGTGCCAGTACCCTGGGACGGAGCAACAATGAGCAGTTCTTC. It codes for CASTLGRSNNEQFF.